This T cell receptor beta chain was sequenced in a study of molecular identifiers for immune sequencing clone quantification. General study results and limits: In CMV-specific effectors, clones above 20 copies held over 98% of molecules; naive, under 1%. Single-cell amounts of spiked Jurkat TCR RNA were reportedly detectable among 950,000 to 1,000,000 naive cells.

The ends lost 6 bases at V and 0 bases at J; junction bases unmatched: 16. The CDR3 contains 20 residues. It was with previously described methods and listed TCR primers that bulk TCR libraries were made. Each CDR3 protein gets one entry after TCRdb re-called the PCR reads with MiXCR. The table lists about 630,000 distinct CDR3 sequences, 25% of them singletons. RNA fractions of 10%, 30% or 50% and about 17,000 to 1,000,000 sorted cells were the source of naive CD8 libraries. This clonotype came up many times. Its specificity is not known. The chain links TRBV12-3 or TRBV12-4 to TRBJ2-3; 12 positions agree with TRBD2. The receptor's source is a human donor in good health. Some libraries in this study had Jurkat cell RNA spiked in. Source material: naive CD8+ T cells from blood, with Jurkat cell RNA spiked in. Subset denoted: FACS-sorted CD8+CD4-CCR7+CD45RA+ naive T cells. This CDR3 is CASSSLDAGLAGASTDTQYF. CDR3 nucleotide sequence: TGTGCCAGCAGCTCCCTAGACGCGGGACTAGCGGGTGCTAGCACAGATACGCAGTATTTT.